The sequence of this T cell receptor beta chain was determined in a study of T cell responses to AZD1222 COVID-19 vaccine. Study as a whole: Pooling was applied to second doses at about 4 or about 12 weeks.

Trimming removed 6 bases from V and 0 bases from J; junction bases left unmatched: 10. The CDR3 runs to 16 residues. CDR1 is ENHRY and CDR2 is SYGVKD in the germline V gene. TCRdb's copy holds only in-frame clones and misses some; the assay was immunoSEQ multiplex PCR. The sample records some 140,000 clones, roughly nine tenths being singletons. The rearrangement uses TRBV10-3 and TRBJ1-1, with 7 bases fitting TRBD1. The specimen was peripheral blood, collected on day 0 of AZD1222 vaccination. The sequence derives from an adult in good health. The CDR3: CAIRTTGVLMNTEAFF. The CDR3 DNA follows: TGTGCCATCAGGACAACAGGGGTGCTCATGAACACTGAAGCTTTCTTT.